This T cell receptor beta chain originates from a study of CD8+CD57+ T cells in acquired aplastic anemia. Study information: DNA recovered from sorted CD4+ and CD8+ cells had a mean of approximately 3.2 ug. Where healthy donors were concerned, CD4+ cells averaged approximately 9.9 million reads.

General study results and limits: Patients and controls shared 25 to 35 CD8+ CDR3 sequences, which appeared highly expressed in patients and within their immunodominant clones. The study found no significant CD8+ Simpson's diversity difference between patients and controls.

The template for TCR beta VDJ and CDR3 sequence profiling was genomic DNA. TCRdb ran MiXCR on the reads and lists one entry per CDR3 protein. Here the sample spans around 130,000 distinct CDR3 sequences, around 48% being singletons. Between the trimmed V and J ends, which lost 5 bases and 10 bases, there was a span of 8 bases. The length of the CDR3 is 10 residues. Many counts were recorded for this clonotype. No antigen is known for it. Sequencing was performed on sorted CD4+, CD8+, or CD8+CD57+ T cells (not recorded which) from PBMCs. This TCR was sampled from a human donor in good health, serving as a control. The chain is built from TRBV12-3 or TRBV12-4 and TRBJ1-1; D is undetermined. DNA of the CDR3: TGTGCCAGCAGTGGATCCGGAGCTTTCTTT. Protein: CASSGSGAFF.